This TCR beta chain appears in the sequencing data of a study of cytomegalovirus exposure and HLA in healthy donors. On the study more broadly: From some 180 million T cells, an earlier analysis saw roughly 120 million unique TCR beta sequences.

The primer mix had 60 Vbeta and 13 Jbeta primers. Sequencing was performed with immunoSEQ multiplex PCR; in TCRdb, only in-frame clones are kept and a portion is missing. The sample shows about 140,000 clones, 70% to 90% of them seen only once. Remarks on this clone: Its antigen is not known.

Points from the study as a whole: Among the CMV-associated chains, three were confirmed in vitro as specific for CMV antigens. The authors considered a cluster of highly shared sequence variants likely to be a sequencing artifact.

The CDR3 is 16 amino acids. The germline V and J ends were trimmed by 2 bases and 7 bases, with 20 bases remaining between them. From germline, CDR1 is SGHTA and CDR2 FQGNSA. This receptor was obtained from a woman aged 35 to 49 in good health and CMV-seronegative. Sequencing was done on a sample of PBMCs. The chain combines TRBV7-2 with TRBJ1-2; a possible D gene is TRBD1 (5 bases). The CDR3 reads CASSLNPGREGLGYTF. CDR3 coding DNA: TGTGCCAGCAGCTTAAACCCGGGGCGGGAGGGACTTGGCTACACCTTC.